The next 30 T cell receptor beta chains were all read from a single sample in a study of long-term antiretroviral therapy in people with HIV. Runs used v3.0 of the immunoSEQ assay and were done at survey level. Clones were sequenced by immunoSEQ multiplex PCR, and TCRdb holds only the in-frame ones, with some missing. This sample has 20,000 to 30,000 clones, with 88% found just once. The input for sequencing was unsorted PBMCs, taken about 4.3 years after starting antiretroviral therapy. Receptor source: a man aged 30 to 45 with HIV.

The rearrangement joins TRBV4-3 to TRBJ1-1, with TRBD1 as a possible D gene (5 bases). This CDR3 has 14 amino acids. Germline CDR1 and CDR2: LGHNA and YSLEER. V shed 1 base and J shed 4 bases, with 10 bases lying between them. The CDR3 is CASSQALGVTEAFF. DNA of the CDR3: TGCGCCAGCAGCCAAGCCCTGGGGGTCACTGAAGCTTTCTTT.

The chain combines TRBV6-1 with TRBJ1-1, with a possible D match to TRBD1 (6 bases). V lost 1 base and J 1 base, leaving 10 bases between the germline ends. This CDR3 comprises 15 residues. From germline, CDR1 is MNHNS and CDR2 SASEGT. CDR3: CASSEGGTPNTEAFF. Written as DNA, the CDR3 is TGTGCCAGCAGTGAAGGAGGGACACCGAACACTGAAGCTTTCTTT.

This clone was observed a single time. The CDR3 bases are TGTGCCAGCAGTTACGGCACTAACTATGGCTACACCTTC. This codes for CASSYGTNYGYTF. The chain couples TRBV27 to TRBJ1-2; D remains ambiguous. The CDR3 is 13 amino acids. Germline CDR1 and CDR2: MNHEY and SMNVEV (reference sequence). Trimming stripped 4 bases from V and 0 bases from J, with 6 bases between.

The chain employs TRBV19 and TRBJ1-4; D is undetermined. Per the germline V gene, CDR1 is LNHDA and CDR2 is SQIVND (reference sequence). Trimming took off 2 bases at V and 10 bases at J, with 14 bases between the two ends. CDR3 size: 14 residues. The CDR3 loop reads CASSIFTFRGKLFF. DNA of the CDR3: TGTGCCAGTAGTATATTTACCTTTCGTGGAAAACTGTTTTTT.

In this sample, this clone turned up once. This rearrangement joins TRBV9 to TRBJ1-5, with TRBD1 as a possible D gene (6 bases). V was clipped by 0 bases and J by 0 bases, with 7 bases between them. The CDR3 has 15 residues. Per the germline V gene, CDR1 is SGDLS and CDR2 is YYNGEE. This CDR3 is CASSVAGDSNQPQHF. CDR3 sequence (DNA): TGTGCCAGCAGCGTAGCAGGGGATAGCAATCAGCCCCAGCATTTT.

The V gene is TRBV6-1, the J gene TRBJ2-1, with TRBD1 matching over 8 bases. The length of the CDR3 is 16 residues. Germline lookup yields CDR1 MNHNS and CDR2 SASEGT. Germline trimming cut 4 bases from V and 0 bases from J; bases unmatched to any gene: 5. The CDR3 loop reads CASSGLTGVSYNEQFF. The CDR3, as DNA: TGTGCCAGCAGTGGATTGACAGGGGTCTCCTACAATGAGCAGTTCTTC.

The chain uses TRBV7-2 and TRBJ2-3; TRBD1 agrees at 8 bases. Unmatched junction bases numbered 4, after V lost 4 bases and J lost 4 bases. Germline values: CDR1 SGHTA, CDR2 FQGNSA. This CDR3 has 14 amino acids. CDR3 sequence: CASSSRGQADTQYF. CDR3 DNA sequence: TGTGCCAGCAGCTCCAGGGGGCAAGCAGATACGCAGTATTTT.

The chain combines TRBV11-2 with TRBJ2-6, with TRBD2 identical over 10 bases. The trim removed 4 bases at V and 1 base at J, leaving 7 bases unmatched. The CDR3 has 18 residues. In germline, CDR1 is SGHAT, CDR2 FQNNGV. The CDR3 region has the DNA TGTGCCAGCAGCTCGTTGACTAGCGGGCTGTCTGGGGCCAACGTCCTGACTTTC. Residues: CASSSLTSGLSGANVLTF.

This chain connects TRBV7-3 to TRBJ2-1, with 7 bases fitting TRBD2. The V gene's germline CDR1 is SGHTA and CDR2 FQGTGA. Trimming took 2 bases from V and 3 from J; bases not matched to a gene: 1. This CDR3 region has 14 residues. CDR3 amino acids: CASSLAGDYNEQFF. The CDR3 bases are TGTGCCAGCAGCTTAGCGGGGGACTACAATGAGCAGTTCTTC. The variable domain in full, with the rest retrieved from reference TRBV7-3 and TRBJ2-1, is GAGVSQTPSNKVTEKGKYVELRCDPISGHTALYWYRQSLGQGPEFLIYFQGTGAADDSGLPNDRFFAVRPEGSVSTLKIQRTERGDSAVYLCASSLAGDYNEQFFGPGTRLTVL.

This clone was counted once. The chain uses TRBV4-1 and TRBJ1-5, with TRBD1 matching 9 bases. Per the germline V gene, CDR1 is MGHRA and CDR2 is YSYEKL. The CDR3 totals 17 residues. V gave up 4 bases and J gave up 6 bases; unmatched junction bases: 13. CDR3: CASSRESTGGWSQPQHF. The CDR3 bases are TGCGCCAGCAGCCGCGAATCCACAGGGGGCTGGAGTCAGCCCCAGCATTTT.

This clone was counted once. CDR3 nucleotide sequence: TGTGCCAGTAGTTCATTAGCGGGAGCGGAGGACGAGCAGTACTTC. Protein sequence: CASSSLAGAEDEQYF. V usage is TRBV19 and J usage is TRBJ2-7, with TRBD2 matching over 9 bases. Per the germline V gene, CDR1 is LNHDA and CDR2 is SQIVND (reference sequence). CDR3 length: 15 amino acids. V trimming: 5 bases; J trimming: 5 bases; junction bases outside the gene matches: 10.

The chain joins TRBV9 to TRBJ1-3; D gene ambiguous. CDR3 length equals 14 residues. The V end was cut by 0 bases, the J end by 3 bases, with 7 bases between. Germline V lookup: CDR1 SGDLS, CDR2 YYNGEE. The CDR3 here is CASSVEGRGNTIYF. The CDR3 region has the DNA TGTGCCAGCAGCGTAGAAGGGCGTGGAAACACCATATATTTT.

The CDR3 loop reads CASRHRGGDYGYTF. CDR3 bases: TGTGCCAGCAGGCACCGAGGGGGGGACTATGGCTACACCTTC. The chain uses TRBV6-5 and TRBJ1-2; D perhaps matches TRBD1 (6 bases). The CDR3 has 14 amino acids. CDR1 MNHEY and CDR2 SVGAGI come from the germline V gene. Trimming left V 6 bases short and J 3 bases short, with 14 bases between.

This chain connects TRBV4-2 to TRBJ1-5, with a weak D call TRBD1 (6 bases). Germline CDR1 is LGHNA and CDR2 is YNFKEQ. The CDR3 is made up of 15 amino acids. The ends were cut back, 3 bases at V and 7 bases at J, with 16 bases in the middle. The CDR3 coding sequence is TGTGCCAGCAGCCAGGGGGAGGGGGAGGGGCAGCCCCAGCATTTT. It codes for CASSQGEGEGQPQHF.

This clone was counted once. CDR3 in amino acids: CASSLSMISGRKNIQYF. In nucleotides, the CDR3 is TGTGCCAGCAGCTTATCTATGATCTCGGGTCGCAAAAACATTCAGTACTTC. The V and J genes are TRBV7-9 and TRBJ2-4; D not certain. With 2 bases removed from V and 3 bases from J, the gap between germline ends came to 17 bases. The CDR3 is made up of 17 amino acids. Germline values: CDR1 SEHNR, CDR2 FQNEAQ (reference sequence).

The V gene is TRBV30, the J gene TRBJ1-2; D unclear. The CDR3 runs to 12 residues. The ends were cut back, 0 bases at V and 4 bases at J, with 6 bases in the middle. CDR1 and CDR2 (germline): GTSNPN, SVGIG (reference sequence). In DNA form, the CDR3 reads TGTGCCTGGAGTGTCCAGCCCTATGGCTACACCTTC. Its translation is CAWSVQPYGYTF.

The J gene is TRBJ2-7, the V gene TRBV27; possibly TRBD2 for D (7 bases). Germline V lookup: CDR1 MNHEY, CDR2 SMNVEV (reference sequence). The CDR3 is made up of 13 amino acids. V gave up 2 bases and J gave up 8 bases, with 13 bases separating them. Here the CDR3 reads CASSLAGAQKQYF. CDR3 nucleotide sequence: TGTGCCAGCAGTTTAGCGGGGGCTCAGAAGCAGTACTTC.

V is TRBV9 and J is TRBJ2-5, with D perhaps TRBD2 (6 bases). Germline V gene lookup returns CDR1 SGDLS and CDR2 YYNGEE. The ends were cut back, 0 bases at V and 2 bases at J, with 11 bases in the middle. This CDR3 contains 15 residues. CDR3 protein: CASSVAGTLQETQYF. The CDR3 coding sequence is TGTGCCAGCAGCGTAGCGGGGACTTTACAAGAGACCCAGTACTTC.

This chain joins TRBV6-6 and TRBJ2-7; a weak D match, TRBD2 (5 bases). V was cut by 7 bases and J by 3 bases, with 16 bases left in between. The CDR3 spans 14 residues. Germline values: CDR1 MNHNY, CDR2 SVGAGI (reference sequence). CDR3 DNA: TGTGCCAGCATTAAACCGGGAACTTACTACGAGCAGTACTTC. It specifies CASIKPGTYYEQYF.

The chain combines TRBV15 with TRBJ2-3, with 9 bases that match TRBD2. Germline V gives CDR1 LNHNV, CDR2 YYDKDF (reference sequence). The trim removed 8 bases at V and 4 bases at J, leaving 1 base unmatched. The CDR3 totals 12 residues. The CDR3 DNA is TGTGCCACCTCTAGCGGGGCAGATACGCAGTATTTT. Protein product: CATSSGADTQYF.

The chain links TRBV10-3 to TRBJ1-1, with D uncertain. The CDR3 totals 12 residues. Looked up from germline, CDR1 is ENHRY and CDR2 is SYGVKD. With 4 bases removed from V and 7 bases from J, the gap between germline ends came to 10 bases. CDR3 loop: CAISVEVGEAFF. The CDR3 bases are TGTGCCATCAGTGTGGAAGTGGGTGAAGCTTTCTTT.

In this sample, this clone turned up once. The chain links TRBV9 to TRBJ2-5; D uncertain. The germline CDR1 and CDR2 sequences are SGDLS and YYNGEE. Trimming left V 4 bases short and J 0 bases short, with 4 bases between. This CDR3 has 12 amino acids. This chain's CDR3 is CASSLYQETQYF. DNA for the CDR3: TGTGCCAGCAGCTTATACCAAGAGACCCAGTACTTC.

This chain connects TRBV6-5 to TRBJ1-1, with D unresolved. The CDR3 has 13 amino acids. Germline assignment: CDR1 MNHEY and CDR2 SVGAGI. Trimming stripped 6 bases from V and 10 bases from J, with 18 bases between. CDR3 nucleotides: TGTGCCAGCAGCCCACGGACCCCCGGAGCAGCTTTCTTT. As protein: CASSPRTPGAAFF.

This clone was observed a handful of times. Here the CDR3 reads CATSGRRSSNSPLHF. The CDR3 coding sequence is TGTGCCACCAGCGGACGACGGAGCAGTAATTCACCCCTCCACTTT. The genes are TRBV15 and TRBJ1-6, with no clear D. This CDR3 comprises 15 residues. Germline V CDR1 and CDR2: LNHNV, YYDKDF (reference sequence). V gave up 5 bases and J gave up 6 bases, with 14 bases separating them.

CDR3 bases: TGTGCCAGTAGTCCAAAAAGACGGGGTTTCGAAAAACTGTTTTTT. It encodes CASSPKRRGFEKLFF. This sequence joins TRBV19 and TRBJ1-4; D call uncertain. The germline V gene has CDR1 LNHDA and CDR2 SQIVND (reference sequence). V was trimmed by 5 bases and J by 8 bases, leaving 18 bases between them. CDR3 length: 15 amino acids. Using reference TRBV19 and TRBJ1-4 for the parts outside the CDR3, the full variable domain is DGGITQSPKYLFRKEGQNVTLSCEQNLNHDAMYWYRQDPGQGLRLIYYSQIVNDFQKGDIAEGYSVSREKKESFPLTVTSAQKNPTAFYLCASSPKRRGFEKLFFGSGTQLSVL.

This chain joins TRBV9 and TRBJ2-3; D perhaps matches TRBD2 (5 bases). Trimming pared 4 bases from V and 2 bases from J, leaving 17 bases between. From germline, CDR1 is SGDLS and CDR2 YYNGEE. The CDR3 is made up of 16 amino acids. CDR3 sequence reads: CASSSDAGGHTDTQYF. CDR3 coding DNA: TGTGCCAGCAGCTCAGACGCCGGCGGGCACACAGATACGCAGTATTTT.

V is TRBV29-1 and J is TRBJ1-2; D is undetermined. V shed 2 bases and J shed 7 bases, with 8 bases lying between them. Germline CDR1 SQVTM, CDR2 ANQGSEA. The CDR3 is made up of 11 amino acids. For the CDR3, the DNA is TGCAGCGTTGAAAGCACAATTGGCTACACCTTC. It encodes CSVESTIGYTF.

This chain links TRBV7-3 with TRBJ2-1; 8 positions match TRBD2. V lost 5 bases to trimming and J lost 9 bases; unmatched junction nucleotides: 6. Germline V CDR1 and CDR2: SGHTA, FQGTGA. The CDR3 is 13 residues long. The CDR3 spells CASSPNGGGEQFF. The CDR3 region has the DNA TGTGCCAGCAGCCCAAACGGGGGGGGTGAGCAGTTCTTC. The full variable domain, rest sourced from reference TRBV7-3 and TRBJ2-1, is GAGVSQTPSNKVTEKGKYVELRCDPISGHTALYWYRQSLGQGPEFLIYFQGTGAADDSGLPNDRFFAVRPEGSVSTLKIQRTERGDSAVYLCASSPNGGGEQFFGPGTRLTVL.

The chain carries TRBV9 and TRBJ2-5; 14 bases are a match to TRBD2. Trimming cost V 7 bases and J 5 bases; bases outside gene matches: 13. The CDR3 is made up of 17 amino acids. Germline CDR1 and CDR2: SGDLS and YYNGEE. CDR3 sequence: CASSGLAGVGYSETQYF. In DNA, the CDR3 is TGTGCCAGCTCGGGACTAGCGGGGGTCGGTTATTCGGAGACCCAGTACTTC. The whole variable domain, remainder taken from reference TRBV9 and TRBJ2-5, is DSGVTQTPKHLITATGQRVTLRCSPRSGDLSVYWYQQSLDQGLQFLIQYYNGEERAKGNILERFSAQQFPDLHSELNLSSLELGDSALYFCASSGLAGVGYSETQYFGPGTRLLVL.

The rearrangement joins TRBV18 to TRBJ1-2, with D perhaps matching TRBD1 (5 bases). V lost 3 bases, J lost 8 bases, and 19 bases lay in between. Germline CDR1 is KGHSH and CDR2 is LQKENI. The CDR3 consists of 15 residues. The CDR3 is CASSPLRDGAGGYTF. The CDR3 DNA sequence: TGTGCCAGCTCACCTCTCCGAGACGGGGCAGGAGGCTACACCTTC.